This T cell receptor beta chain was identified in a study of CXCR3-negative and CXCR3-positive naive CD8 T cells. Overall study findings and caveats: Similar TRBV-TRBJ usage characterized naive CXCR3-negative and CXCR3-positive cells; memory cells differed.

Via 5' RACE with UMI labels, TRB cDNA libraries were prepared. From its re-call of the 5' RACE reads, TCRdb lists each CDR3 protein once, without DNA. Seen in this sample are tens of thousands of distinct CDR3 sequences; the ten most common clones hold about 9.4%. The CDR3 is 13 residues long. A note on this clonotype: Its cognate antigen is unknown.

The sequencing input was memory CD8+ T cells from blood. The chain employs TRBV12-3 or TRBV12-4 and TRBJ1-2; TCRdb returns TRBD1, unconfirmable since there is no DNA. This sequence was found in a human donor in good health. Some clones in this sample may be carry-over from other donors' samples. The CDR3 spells CASNLQGTYGYTF.